This record concerns one TCR beta chain sequence. The antigen is not known. The CDR3 length is 15 residues. Trimming removed 3 bases at V and 0 bases at J, with 11 bases between. Germline V lookup: CDR1 SGHVS, CDR2 FQNEAQ. TCRdb's copy holds only in-frame clones and misses some; the assay was immunoSEQ multiplex PCR. The sample has some 980,000 clones; 60% to 85% are singletons. This specimen belongs to a study of shared clonotypes between healthy human individuals. Study-wide results and limits: As a rule, naive subsets had a larger estimated richness than memory subsets.

The sample was memory CD4+ T cells sorted from blood. Documented subset: CD45RA-negative fraction. The sequence came from a man aged 18-30 years in good health. This chain connects TRBV7-8 to TRBJ1-1, with a weak D call TRBD1 (6 bases). DNA for the CDR3: TGTGCCAGCAGCTTGCCGGGACACATGAACACTGAAGCTTTCTTT. As protein: CASSLPGHMNTEAFF.